Below, 8 T cell receptor beta chains from the same sample are listed, as sequenced in a study of blood T cell repertoires in COVID-19. Produced via immunoSEQ multiplex PCR; TCRdb's table is partial and in-frame only. The sample holds approximately 300,000 clones, roughly 88% seen once. Sample: peripheral blood. Source of these receptors: a woman in her forties or fifties with active or convalescent COVID-19.

The J gene is TRBJ1-5, the V gene TRBV6-4; 8 bases are a match to TRBD1. This CDR3 comprises 19 residues. Germline V gene data show CDR1 as MRHNA and CDR2 as SNTAGT. Trimming took 4 bases from V and 0 from J; bases not matched to a gene: 14. Here the CDR3 reads CASSGRTGQGQYSNQPQHF. Here the CDR3 DNA reads TGTGCCAGCAGTGGCCGGACAGGGCAGGGACAATATAGCAATCAGCCCCAGCATTTT.

The V gene is TRBV5-4, the J gene TRBJ2-7; 9 nucleotides agree with TRBD1. Per the germline V gene, CDR1 is SGHNT and CDR2 is YYREEE (reference sequence). The CDR3 is made up of 15 amino acids. The junction had 10 bases not matched to a gene; V was cut back by 4 bases and J by 5 bases. CDR3 bases: TGTGCCAGCAGCGGACCCGGGACAGGGTACGACGAGCAGTACTTC. This sequence encodes CASSGPGTGYDEQYF.

This CDR3 is CASSQDRTGVVLYEQYF. CDR3 nucleotides: TGCGCCAGCAGCCAAGATCGGACAGGGGTTGTTCTCTACGAGCAGTACTTC. The chain has TRBV4-1 and TRBJ2-7; 9 bases line up with TRBD1. After removal of 0 bases from V and 3 bases from J, the junction contained 9 bases not matched to a gene. The CDR3 totals 17 residues. CDR1 is MGHRA and CDR2 is YSYEKL in the germline V gene.

This rearrangement joins TRBV10-3 to TRBJ1-1, with 12 bases aligning to TRBD1. With 3 bases clipped from V and 10 bases from J, the junction kept 9 bases outside the gene matches. CDR3 length: 15 amino acids. Looked up from germline, CDR1 is ENHRY and CDR2 is SYGVKD. CDR3 nucleotide sequence: TGTGCCATCAGTGATCTGGGACAGGGGGCTTCGGGAGCTTTCTTT. This codes for CAISDLGQGASGAFF.

The chain joins TRBV9 to TRBJ2-2, with a weak D call TRBD2 (6 bases). The CDR3 contains 17 residues. Trimming removed 4 bases from V and 2 bases from J, with 18 bases in between. Looked up from germline, CDR1 is SGDLS and CDR2 is YYNGEE. CDR3: CASSPRFTGRNTGELFF. CDR3 nucleotide sequence: TGTGCCAGCAGCCCCCGGTTTACCGGGAGAAACACCGGGGAGCTGTTTTTT.

The V call is TRBV18, the J call TRBJ2-7, with D possibly matching TRBD1 (5 bases). The CDR3 has 15 amino acids. Germline lookup yields CDR1 KGHSH and CDR2 LQKENI. With 1 base removed from V and 0 bases from J, the gap between germline ends came to 10 bases. CDR3 amino acids: CASSPRGPDSYEQYF. CDR3 coding DNA: TGTGCCAGCTCACCACGGGGCCCCGACTCCTACGAGCAGTACTTC.

This clone was found a few times. The V and J genes are TRBV28 and TRBJ2-6, with TRBD1 matching 9 bases. The germline V gene has CDR1 MDHEN and CDR2 SYDVKM. This CDR3 is built from 15 residues. V shed 7 bases, J shed 8 bases, and the junction held 9 bases outside the gene matches. CDR3 DNA: TGTGCCAGCACCACCACCGGGACAGGGACCAACGTCCTGACTTTC. Its protein is CASTTTGTGTNVLTF.

V and J are TRBV7-9 and TRBJ1-4; maybe TRBD1 (5 bases). The CDR3 runs to 13 residues. Germline-derived CDR1 and CDR2 are SEHNR and FQNEAQ (reference sequence). Trimming stripped 0 bases from V and 12 bases from J, with 11 bases between. The CDR3, as DNA: TGTGCCAGCAGCTTAGCGGAGGGGATGGAACTGTTTTTT. Residues: CASSLAEGMELFF. The entire variable domain, with the rest obtained from reference TRBV7-9 and TRBJ1-4, is as follows: DTGVSQNPRHKITKRGQNVTFRCDPISEHNRLYWYRQTLGQGPEFLTYFQNEAQLEKSRLLSDRFSAERPKGSFSTLEIQRTEQGDSAMYLCASSLAEGMELFFGSGTQLSVL.